This T cell receptor beta chain emerged from a study of post-analysis software for immune sequencing data (dated by TCRdb to about 2015). Background on the whole study: Disease courses on record covered relapsing-remitting, secondary progressive and progressive-relapsing multiple sclerosis, though some patients had no subtype annotation. A subset of samples was prepared in parallel using single-end sample barcoding, then pooled and co-amplified after Illumina adapter ligation. The patient repertoires were set against 11 previously published healthy control repertoires from donors whose ages ranged from 6 to 25 years. Broader findings and caveats from the paper: The multiple sclerosis patient group was slightly younger than the control group. Direct clustering with F measure showed strong co-clustering of samples prepared in the same batch, prompting a batch-effect correction. Significantly lower normalized Chao1 diversity was found in multiple sclerosis patients than in controls, suggesting substantial peripheral T-cell clonal expansion. Patients showed significantly higher frequencies than controls for roughly five TRBV segments, among them TRBV5-6, TRBV5-1 and TRBV20-1.

Trimming leaves V shorter by 4 bases and J shorter by 7 bases, with the junction holding 11 bases beyond the gene matches. The CDR3 holds 14 amino acids from the cysteine to the phenylalanine. The sequence is cut down to CDR3 DNA, 42 bases in frame from base 1. Reading the germline V gene gives CDR1 SQVTM and CDR2 ANQGSEA. The library was generated by PCR. Instrument used: Illumina HiSeq 2500. Unique molecular identifiers were incorporated into TCR beta cDNA libraries to reduce PCR and sequencing biases. Some 500,000 cDNA molecules were obtained for every 1 to 10 million input T cells, so each molecule roughly corresponded to one T cell. The patient libraries were prepared and sequenced using the same protocol as the earlier healthy control dataset. Samples belonging to the same batch were prepared together, multiplexed and sequenced on a shared HiSeq lane. On the study's bioinformatics: MIGEC handled the raw barcoded reads, throwing out single-read molecular identifier groups before consensus assembly and CDR3 extraction. VDJtools was used for post-analysis of the clonotype tables, and diversity was normalized by down-sampling every dataset to the size of the smallest sample. Repertoire overlap clustering matched CDR3 amino acid but not nucleotide sequences to correct batch-related cross-sample contamination. The public reads were reprocessed in TCRdb via fastp at Q25 and MiXCR, keeping in-frame beta chains. For every CDR3 protein sequence, its rows merge into one entry that carries the most common genes and DNA. These V and J calls originate from TCRdb's pipeline instead of the authors' own analysis. Within this sample are some 240,000 distinct CDR3 sequences, with around 34% of them counted one time only. The ten biggest clones cover approximately 4.6% of the sample.

Points on this clonotype: The clone's antigen remains unknown. A clone one base away is much larger, so this may be a read error.

TCR beta repertoires were profiled from peripheral blood of 13 young patients with multiple sclerosis to demonstrate the VDJtools post-analysis software. Multiple sclerosis patients were children and adolescents aged about 6 to 15 years. The sample comprised blood. The chain is assembled from TRBV29-1 and TRBJ2-7; TRBD2 aligns with 9 central bases. This TCR came from a girl aged 5 to 17 with multiple sclerosis. The DNA reads TGCAGCGTTGCCATAGCGGGGGTCGGGAATGAGCAGTACTTC. Its product reads: CSVAIAGVGNEQYF.